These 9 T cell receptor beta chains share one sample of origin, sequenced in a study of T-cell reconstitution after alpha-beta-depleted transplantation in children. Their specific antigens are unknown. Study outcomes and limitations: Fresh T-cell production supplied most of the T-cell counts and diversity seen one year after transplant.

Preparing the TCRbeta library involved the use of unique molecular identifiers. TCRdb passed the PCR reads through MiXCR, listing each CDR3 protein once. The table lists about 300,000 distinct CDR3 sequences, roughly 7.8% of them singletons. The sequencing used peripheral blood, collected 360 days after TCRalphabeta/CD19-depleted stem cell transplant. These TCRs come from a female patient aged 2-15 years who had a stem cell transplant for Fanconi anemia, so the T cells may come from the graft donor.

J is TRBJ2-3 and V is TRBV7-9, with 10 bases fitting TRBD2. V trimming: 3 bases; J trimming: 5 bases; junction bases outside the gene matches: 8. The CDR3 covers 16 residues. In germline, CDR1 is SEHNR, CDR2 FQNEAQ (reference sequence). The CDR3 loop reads CASSLSGGVLRDTQYF. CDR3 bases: TGTGCCAGCAGCTTGAGCGGGGGGGTCTTGCGAGATACGCAGTATTTT.

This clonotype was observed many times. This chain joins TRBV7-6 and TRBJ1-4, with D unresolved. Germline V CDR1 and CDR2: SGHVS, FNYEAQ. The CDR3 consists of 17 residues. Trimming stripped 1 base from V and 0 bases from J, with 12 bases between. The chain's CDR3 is CASSLVAELSTNEKLFF. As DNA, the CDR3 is TGTGCCAGCAGCTTAGTCGCTGAATTATCAACTAATGAAAAACTGTTTTTT. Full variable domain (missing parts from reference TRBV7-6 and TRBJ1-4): GAGVSQSPRYKVTKRGQDVALRCDPISGHVSLYWYRQALGQGPEFLTYFNYEAQQDKSGLPNDRFSAERPEGSISTLTIQRTEQRDSAMYRCASSLVAELSTNEKLFFGSGTQLSVL.

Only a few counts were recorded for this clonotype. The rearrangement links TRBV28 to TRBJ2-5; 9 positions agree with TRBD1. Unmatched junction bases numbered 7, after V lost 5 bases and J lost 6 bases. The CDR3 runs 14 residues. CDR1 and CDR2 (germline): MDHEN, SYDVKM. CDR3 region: CASSTTGGPKTQYF. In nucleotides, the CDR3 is TGTGCCAGCAGTACTACAGGGGGCCCGAAGACCCAGTACTTC. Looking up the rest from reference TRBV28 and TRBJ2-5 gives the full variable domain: DVKVTQSSRYLVKRTGEKVFLECVQDMDHENMFWYRQDPGLGLRLIYFSYDVKMKEKGDIPEGYSVSREKKERFSLILESASTNQTSMYLCASSTTGGPKTQYFGPGTRLLVL.

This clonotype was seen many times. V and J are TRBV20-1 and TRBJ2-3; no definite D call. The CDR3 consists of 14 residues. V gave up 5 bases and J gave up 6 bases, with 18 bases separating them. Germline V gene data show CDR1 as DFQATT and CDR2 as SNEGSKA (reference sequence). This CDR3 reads CSAQSPTARDTQYF. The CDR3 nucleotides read TGCAGTGCTCAGTCACCGACGGCCCGCGATACGCAGTATTTT.

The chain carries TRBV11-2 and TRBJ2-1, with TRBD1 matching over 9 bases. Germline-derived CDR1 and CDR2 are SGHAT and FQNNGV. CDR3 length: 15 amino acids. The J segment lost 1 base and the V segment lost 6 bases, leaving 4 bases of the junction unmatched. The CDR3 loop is CASSEGTGSYNEQFF. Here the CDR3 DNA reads TGTGCCAGCAGTGAGGGGACAGGGTCCTACAATGAGCAGTTCTTC.

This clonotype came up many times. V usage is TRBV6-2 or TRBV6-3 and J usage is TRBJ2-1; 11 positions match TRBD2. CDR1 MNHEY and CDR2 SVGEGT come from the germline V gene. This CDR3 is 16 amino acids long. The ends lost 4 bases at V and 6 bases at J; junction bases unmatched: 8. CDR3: CASSFTGTSGPNEQFF. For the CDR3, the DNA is TGTGCCAGCAGTTTCACCGGGACTAGCGGACCCAATGAGCAGTTCTTC.

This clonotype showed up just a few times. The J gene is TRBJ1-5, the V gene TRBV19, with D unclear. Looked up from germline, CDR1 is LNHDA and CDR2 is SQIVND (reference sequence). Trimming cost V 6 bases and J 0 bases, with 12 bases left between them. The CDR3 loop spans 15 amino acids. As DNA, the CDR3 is TGTGCCAGTAGCTGGACGGTCGTTAGCAATCAGCCCCAGCATTTT. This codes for CASSWTVVSNQPQHF.

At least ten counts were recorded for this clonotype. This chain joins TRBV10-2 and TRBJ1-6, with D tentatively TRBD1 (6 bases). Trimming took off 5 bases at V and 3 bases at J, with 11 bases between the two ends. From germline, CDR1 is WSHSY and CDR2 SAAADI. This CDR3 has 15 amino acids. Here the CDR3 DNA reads TGCGCCAGCAGTCGAACAGGGAGCTATAATTCACCCCTCCACTTT. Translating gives CASSRTGSYNSPLHF.

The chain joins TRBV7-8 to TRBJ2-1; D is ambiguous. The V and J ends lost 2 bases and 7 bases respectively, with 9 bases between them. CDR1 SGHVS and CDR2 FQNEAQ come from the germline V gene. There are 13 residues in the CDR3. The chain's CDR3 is CASSLQSVNEQFF. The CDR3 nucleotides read TGTGCCAGCAGCTTACAGAGCGTGAATGAGCAGTTCTTC.